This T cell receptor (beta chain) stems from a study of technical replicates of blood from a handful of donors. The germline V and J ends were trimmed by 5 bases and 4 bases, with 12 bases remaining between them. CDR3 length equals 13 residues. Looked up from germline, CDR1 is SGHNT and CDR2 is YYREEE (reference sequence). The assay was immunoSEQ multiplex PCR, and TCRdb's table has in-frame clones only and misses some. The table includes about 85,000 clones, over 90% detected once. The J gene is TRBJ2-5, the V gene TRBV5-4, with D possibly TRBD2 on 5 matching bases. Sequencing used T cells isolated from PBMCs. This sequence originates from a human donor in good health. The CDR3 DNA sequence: TGTGCCAGCAGTTTTCTCGGAGGAGAGACCCAGTACTTC. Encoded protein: CASSFLGGETQYF.